Below, one T cell receptor beta chain is given with its context. What it binds is unknown. The data were obtained in a study of shared clonotypes between healthy human individuals. General study points: The expectation was that sequencing depth would affect clonotype sharing among donors. For naive CD4 cells, 4.5% to 6.5% of clonotypes were shared across a few donors. On the whole, naive subsets had larger estimated richness than memory subsets had.

V lost 3 bases and J 2 bases, leaving 11 bases between the germline ends. Germline V gene sequence: CDR1 SGHVS, CDR2 FNYEAQ. CDR3 length equals 14 residues. The data were produced by immunoSEQ multiplex PCR, yet TCRdb's version contains in-frame clones alone and is incomplete. The sample includes about 1.5 million clones, 95% to 99% of them seen just once. The source material was naive CD4+ T cells sorted from blood. Subset indicated: CD45RA+ positively selected. The origin of this receptor is a young man in good health. The chain is built from TRBV7-6 and TRBJ2-7; the D is unclear. CDR3 amino acids: CASSFRASPYEQYF. DNA of the CDR3: TGTGCCAGCAGCTTCCGGGCCTCTCCCTACGAGCAGTACTTC. Supplemented by reference TRBV7-6 and TRBJ2-7, the full variable domain reads GAGVSQSPRYKVTKRGQDVALRCDPISGHVSLYWYRQALGQGPEFLTYFNYEAQQDKSGLPNDRFSAERPEGSISTLTIQRTEQRDSAMYRCASSFRASPYEQYFGPGTRLTVT.